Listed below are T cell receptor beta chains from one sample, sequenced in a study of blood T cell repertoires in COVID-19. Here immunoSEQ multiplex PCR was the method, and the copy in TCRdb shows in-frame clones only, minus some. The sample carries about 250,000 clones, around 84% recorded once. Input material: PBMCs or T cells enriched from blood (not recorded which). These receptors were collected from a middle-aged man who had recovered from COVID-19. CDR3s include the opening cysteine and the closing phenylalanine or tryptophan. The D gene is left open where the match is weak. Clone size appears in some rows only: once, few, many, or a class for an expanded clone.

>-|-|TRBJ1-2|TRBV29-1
CSHEARGYGYTF
TGCAGCCATGAGGCCCGGGGCTATGGCTACACCTTC
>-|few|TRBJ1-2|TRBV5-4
CASSLAAQGIRGSRGYTF
TGTGCCAGCAGCTTGGCCGCACAGGGTATTCGGGGTTCGCGTGGCTACACCTTC
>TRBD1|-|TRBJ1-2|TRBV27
CASSSGGQGARYGYTF
TGTGCCAGCAGTTCGGGCGGACAGGGGGCGCGTTATGGCTACACCTTC
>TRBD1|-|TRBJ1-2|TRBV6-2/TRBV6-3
CASSYSAGGDGYTF
TGTGCCAGCAGTTACTCGGCAGGGGGCGATGGCTACACCTTC
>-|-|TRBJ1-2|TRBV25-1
CASSEDFYYGYTF
TGTGCCAGCAGTGAAGACTTTTACTATGGCTACACCTTC
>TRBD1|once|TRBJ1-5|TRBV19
CATRQGAIQPQHF
TGTGCCACACGACAGGGAGCAATTCAGCCCCAGCATTTT
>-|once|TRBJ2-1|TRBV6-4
CASSDSTGVFLSNEQFF
TGTGCCAGCAGTGACTCTACCGGGGTGTTCTTATCAAATGAGCAGTTCTTC
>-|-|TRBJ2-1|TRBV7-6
CASSLMTADSYNEQFF
TGTGCCAGCAGCTTAATGACTGCGGACTCCTACAATGAGCAGTTCTTC
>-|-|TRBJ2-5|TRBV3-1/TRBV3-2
CASSQDLAQETQYF
TGTGCCAGCAGCCAAGATCTAGCCCAAGAGACCCAGTACTTC
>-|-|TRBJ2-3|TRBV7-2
CASSLGASTDTQYF
TGTGCCAGCAGCTTGGGGGCTAGCACAGATACGCAGTATTTT
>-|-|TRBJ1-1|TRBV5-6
CASSLALYAEAFF
TGTGCCAGCAGCTTGGCCCTCTACGCTGAAGCTTTCTTT
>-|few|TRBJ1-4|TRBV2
CASSDRRPSGNEKLFF
TGTGCCAGCAGTGACCGACGACCCTCGGGTAATGAAAAACTGTTTTTT
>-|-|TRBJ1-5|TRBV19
CASSTLRGNQPQHF
TGTGCCAGTAGTACGCTCCGGGGCAATCAGCCCCAGCATTTT
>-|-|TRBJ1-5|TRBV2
CASSVPRDRTSYSNQPQHF
TGTGCCAGCAGTGTACCCCGTGACAGAACAAGTTATAGCAATCAGCCCCAGCATTTT
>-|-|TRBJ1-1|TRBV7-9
CASSLGGVNTEAFF
TGTGCCAGCAGCTTAGGGGGAGTGAACACTGAAGCTTTCTTT
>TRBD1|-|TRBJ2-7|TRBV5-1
CASSLSGTGIDEQYF
TGCGCCAGCAGCTTATCCGGGACAGGCATCGACGAGCAGTACTTC
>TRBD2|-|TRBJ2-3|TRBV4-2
CASSHGGLAGGAPKDTQYF
TGTGCCAGCAGCCACGGGGGACTAGCGGGAGGGGCCCCCAAGGATACGCAGTATTTT
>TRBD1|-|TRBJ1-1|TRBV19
CASRDRANTEAFF
TGTGCCAGTAGGGACAGGGCGAACACTGAAGCTTTCTTT
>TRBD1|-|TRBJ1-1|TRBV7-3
CASGIDRGEAFF
TGTGCCAGCGGGATAGACAGGGGTGAAGCTTTCTTT
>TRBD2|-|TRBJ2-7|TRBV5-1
CASSGIAGSSYEQYF
TGCGCCAGCAGCGGAATAGCGGGTTCCTCGTACGAGCAGTACTTC
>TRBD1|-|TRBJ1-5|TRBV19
CASSEDRGRIGPQHF
TGTGCCAGTAGTGAGGACAGGGGCCGTATTGGGCCCCAGCATTTT
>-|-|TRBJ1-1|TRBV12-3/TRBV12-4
CASSFTGDTEAFF
TGTGCCAGCAGTTTTACGGGGGACACTGAAGCTTTCTTT
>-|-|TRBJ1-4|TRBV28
CASSLAGDNEKLFF
TGTGCCAGCAGTTTAGCAGGGGATAATGAAAAACTGTTTTTT
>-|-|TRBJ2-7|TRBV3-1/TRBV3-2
CASGVYEQYF
TGTGCCAGCGGAGTATACGAGCAGTACTTC
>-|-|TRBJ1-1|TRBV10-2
CASSEWDTMNTEAFF
TGCGCCAGCAGTGAGTGGGACACAATGAACACTGAAGCTTTCTTT
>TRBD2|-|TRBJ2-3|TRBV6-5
CASGASGYTQYF
TGTGCCAGCGGCGCTAGCGGTTATACGCAGTATTTT
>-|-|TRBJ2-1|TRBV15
CATSRDRVGGYNEQFF
TGTGCCACCAGCAGAGATCGGGTGGGAGGCTACAATGAGCAGTTCTTC
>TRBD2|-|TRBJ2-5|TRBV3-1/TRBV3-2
CASSESLGGKETQYF
TGTGCCAGCAGCGAAAGTCTCGGGGGGAAAGAGACCCAGTACTTC
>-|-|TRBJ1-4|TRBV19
CASRPTLHEKLFF
TGTGCCAGTAGACCCACTCTTCATGAAAAACTGTTTTTT
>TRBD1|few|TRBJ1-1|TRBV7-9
CASGGTGRLTEAFF
TGTGCCAGCGGGGGGACAGGTAGGTTGACTGAAGCTTTCTTT
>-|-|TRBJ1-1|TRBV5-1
CASSFLPAGGNTEAFF
TGCGCCAGCAGCTTTCTACCCGCGGGGGGAAACACTGAAGCTTTCTTT
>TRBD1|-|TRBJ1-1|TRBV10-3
CAIRTGGSTEAFF
TGTGCCATCAGGACAGGGGGGAGCACTGAAGCTTTCTTT
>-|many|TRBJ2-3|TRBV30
CAWLGGIGTQYF
TGTGCCTGGTTGGGCGGGATCGGTACGCAGTATTTT
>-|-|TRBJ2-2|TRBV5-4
CASSPRGAESGGELFF
TGTGCCAGCAGCCCCCGGGGGGCTGAAAGTGGCGGGGAGCTGTTTTTT
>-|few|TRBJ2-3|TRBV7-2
CASSLTLELRTDTQYF
TGTGCCAGCAGCTTAACTCTAGAGTTACGCACAGATACGCAGTATTTT
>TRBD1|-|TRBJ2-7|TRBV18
CASSPGTANYEQYF
TGTGCCAGCTCACCCGGGACAGCAAACTACGAGCAGTACTTC
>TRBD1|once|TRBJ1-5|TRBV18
CASSTGGGQPQHF
TGTGCCAGCTCGACAGGGGGAGGTCAGCCCCAGCATTTT
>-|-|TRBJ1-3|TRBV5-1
CASSLGRDYSGNTIYF
TGCGCCAGCAGCTTGGGCAGGGATTACTCTGGAAACACCATATATTTT
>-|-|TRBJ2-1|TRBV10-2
CAATIQQGSYNEQFF
TGCGCCGCCACCATCCAGCAGGGGTCGTACAATGAGCAGTTCTTC